The 18 T cell receptor beta chains given below trace back to one sample, sequenced in a study of CD8+ T cells in alopecia areata. Treatment described: oral pan-JAK inhibitor, 5-10 mg twice daily. Extraction and reverse transcription of RNA yielded cDNA as the sequencing template. Assay: immunoSEQ multiplex PCR; the TCRdb copy retains only in-frame clones and omits some. The repertoire holds some 130,000 clones, approximately 53% seen once, with 0.46% in the top ten. The sample in question was CD4+ T cells sorted from blood, obtained at week 4, from a patient treated with tofacitinib. The source is a human donor with alopecia areata.

The rearrangement uses TRBV15 and TRBJ2-6; TRBD1 is a possible D gene (5 bases). The CDR3 is 20 residues long. Trimming took 5 bases from V and 0 from J, leaving 23 bases between them. CDR1 LNHNV and CDR2 YYDKDF come from the germline V gene (reference sequence). CDR3 in DNA: TGTGCCACCAGCCAGAGTGTAGGGGCCACCGACCTCTCTGGGGCCAACGTCCTGACTTTC. It codes for CATSQSVGATDLSGANVLTF.

A few counts support this clone. The V and J genes are TRBV14 and TRBJ2-3; D ambiguous. CDR1 is SGHDN and CDR2 is FVKESK in the germline V gene. The CDR3 sequence is 17 residues long. V lost 3 bases and J lost 1, with 17 bases in between. CDR3 sequence (DNA): TGTGCCAGCAGCCACGACCGACTCCTTTGGGGCACAGATACGCAGTATTTT. This translates into CASSHDRLLWGTDTQYF.

This chain links TRBV11-2 with TRBJ1-2, with D hard to call. Germline loops: CDR1 SGHAT, CDR2 FQNNGV. The CDR3 is 12 amino acids. V was clipped by 5 bases and J by 10 bases, with 14 bases between them. For the CDR3, the DNA is TGTGCCAGCAGCCCCGAGTTGGGTTTCTACACCTTC. Its protein product is CASSPELGFYTF.

This clone has just a few counts. The V call is TRBV5-5, the J call TRBJ1-1; unclear D gene. The CDR3 is 14 amino acids. Deletions cut 4 bases from V and 10 bases from J, with 20 bases between. CDR1 is SGHKS, CDR2 YYEKEE, per germline (reference sequence). CDR3 sequence: CASSGMGFQEGAFF. The CDR3 DNA reads as TGTGCCAGCAGCGGAATGGGATTTCAAGAAGGAGCTTTCTTT.

This clone was counted between two and nine times. The chain recombines TRBV6-5 with TRBJ1-1; D gene uncertain. Germline V lookup: CDR1 MNHEY, CDR2 SVGAGI. V was clipped by 7 bases and J by 3 bases, with 12 bases between them. This CDR3 region has 13 residues. CDR3 sequence reads: CASISDLHTEAFF. CDR3 coding DNA: TGTGCCAGCATTAGCGACTTGCACACTGAAGCTTTCTTT.

V is TRBV4-1 and J is TRBJ2-2, with 9 bases aligning to TRBD1. Losses at the gene ends were 2 bases for V and 5 bases for J; bases not matched to a gene: 6. CDR3 length: 16 residues. Germline V CDR1 and CDR2: MGHRA, YSYEKL. The CDR3: CASSQPGQGLTGELFF. The CDR3 coding sequence is TGCGCCAGCAGCCAACCGGGACAGGGTTTGACCGGGGAGCTGTTTTTT.

The rearrangement joins TRBV6-5 to TRBJ2-7; D is perhaps TRBD2 (6 bases). The CDR3 runs 14 residues. Germline CDR1 and CDR2: MNHEY and SVGAGI. Trimming cost V 10 bases and J 1 base, with 17 bases left between them. CDR3 DNA sequence: TGTGCCACCCGAGGGAGCGGGCTGTCCTACGAGCAGTACTTC. Protein: CATRGSGLSYEQYF.

This clone was observed a handful of times. The chain couples TRBV30 to TRBJ1-2; the match to TRBD1 covers 7 bases. In germline, CDR1 is GTSNPN, CDR2 SVGIG (reference sequence). The CDR3 length is 13 residues. Trimming cost V 0 bases and J 7 bases; bases outside gene matches: 5. The CDR3 coding sequence is TGTGCCTGGAGTGTAGGACAGGCGCGTGGCTACACCTTC. Its translation: CAWSVGQARGYTF. The entire variable domain, with the rest obtained from reference TRBV30 and TRBJ1-2, is as follows: SQTIHQWPATLVQPVGSPLSLECTVEGTSNPNLYWYRQAAGRGLQLLFYSVGIGQISSEVPQNLSASRPQDRQFILSSKKLLLSDSGFYLCAWSVGQARGYTFGSGTRLTVV.

V gene TRBV9 combines with J gene TRBJ2-3, with D uncertain. V was trimmed by 2 bases and J by 6 bases, leaving 10 bases between them. The germline gives CDR1 SGDLS, CDR2 YYNGEE. CDR3 size: 13 residues. CDR3 sequence (DNA): TGTGCCAGCAGCGTCTATTTTGGTGATACGCAGTATTTT. Protein: CASSVYFGDTQYF.

The chain couples TRBV27 to TRBJ1-2; tentative D call: TRBD1 (5 bases). Germline V CDR1 and CDR2: MNHEY, SMNVEV (reference sequence). V was clipped by 5 bases and J by 5 bases, with 24 bases between them. The CDR3 sequence is 17 residues long. CDR3 nucleotides: TGTGCCAGCAGTCTAACACCTACTTCGGGGGGGGTATATGGCTACACCTTC. It translates to CASSLTPTSGGVYGYTF.

The V and J genes are TRBV4-1 and TRBJ2-1; weak D call: TRBD2 (6 bases). Trimming removed 2 bases from V and 8 bases from J, with 13 bases in between. Germline lookup yields CDR1 MGHRA and CDR2 YSYEKL. This CDR3 region has 14 residues. This CDR3 reads CASSQLWRGDEQFF. The CDR3 coding sequence is TGCGCCAGCAGCCAATTGTGGCGGGGCGATGAGCAGTTCTTC.

CDR3 sequence: CASSLNGAVPGEAFF. The CDR3 DNA sequence: TGTGCCAGCAGCTTAAACGGAGCCGTTCCAGGTGAAGCTTTCTTT. J is TRBJ1-1 and V is TRBV7-3, with no clear D. Trimming pared 1 base from V and 7 bases from J, leaving 16 bases between. CDR1 SGHTA and CDR2 FQGTGA come from the germline V gene. This CDR3 comprises 15 residues.

The V call is TRBV30, the J call TRBJ2-1, with D tentatively TRBD2 (5 bases). CDR1 and CDR2 from the germline V gene are GTSNPN and SVGIG (reference sequence). Trimming stripped 3 bases from V and 7 bases from J, with 19 bases between. The CDR3 totals 15 residues. The CDR3 protein is CAWRSGVATWNEQFF. The CDR3 nucleotides read TGTGCCTGGAGAAGCGGAGTCGCCACCTGGAATGAGCAGTTCTTC.

This clone was counted between two and nine times. The chain couples TRBV4-2 to TRBJ2-1, with D possibly being TRBD1 or TRBD2 (7 bases each). V lost 1 base and J lost 7, with 17 bases in between. Germline V gene data show CDR1 as LGHNA and CDR2 as YNFKEQ. The CDR3 is made up of 16 amino acids. CDR3 coding DNA: TGTGCCAGCAGCCAAGCAAGTGGCCAGGGGGGGAATGAGCAGTTCTTC. Its protein product is CASSQASGQGGNEQFF.

The J gene is TRBJ2-1, the V gene TRBV7-9; 8 bases align to TRBD2. Germline V gene lookup returns CDR1 SEHNR and CDR2 FQNEAQ (reference sequence). This CDR3 comprises 16 residues. Trimming took 4 bases from V and 1 from J; bases not matched to a gene: 6. This CDR3 is CASSSYSGNSYNEQFF. In nucleotides, the CDR3 is TGTGCCAGCAGCTCCTATAGCGGGAATTCCTACAATGAGCAGTTCTTC.

This clone was picked up a small number of times. The chain joins TRBV9 to TRBJ2-3; TRBD1 is a possible D gene (6 bases). Germline assignment: CDR1 SGDLS and CDR2 YYNGEE. The CDR3 sequence is 15 residues long. The V and J ends lost 3 bases and 1 base respectively, with 12 bases between them. The CDR3 protein is CASSAGQTRTDTQYF. CDR3 nucleotides: TGTGCCAGCAGCGCAGGACAGACGCGCACAGATACGCAGTATTTT.

V usage is TRBV29-1 and J usage is TRBJ2-2; D may be TRBD2 (6 bases). Germline values: CDR1 SQVTM, CDR2 ANQGSEA. CDR3 size: 12 residues. V was shortened by 4 bases and J by 6 bases, with 9 bases between the two germline ends. CDR3 in DNA: TGCAGCGTTGGCGGGATCCCCGGGGAGCTGTTTTTT. It translates to CSVGGIPGELFF.

This clone was seen a few times. CDR3 coding DNA: TGTGCCAGCAGCGTTAGTGACAGGCGCTGGGGTGGCTACACCTTC. Amino acid sequence: CASSVSDRRWGGYTF. V usage is TRBV9 and J usage is TRBJ1-2, with a weak D call TRBD1 (6 bases). Germline CDR1 and CDR2: SGDLS and YYNGEE. V dropped 2 bases and J dropped 7 bases, with 18 bases sitting between them. The CDR3 runs to 15 residues.